Presented here are 27 T cell receptor beta chains from one specimen sequenced in a study of cytomegalovirus exposure and HLA in healthy donors. PCR involved 60 Vbeta and 13 Jbeta primers. This table comes from immunoSEQ multiplex PCR, and its TCRdb copy is limited to in-frame clones, with some not included. In the table there are around 200,000 clones, less than 90% of which are singletons. The material sequenced was PBMCs. The receptor set was obtained from a man aged 45-60 years in good health and CMV-seronegative.

The chain employs TRBV7-6 and TRBJ2-3, with 7 bases identical to TRBD2. This CDR3 has 15 residues. Germline trimming cut 6 bases from V and 2 bases from J; bases unmatched to any gene: 8. Germline V lookup: CDR1 SGHVS, CDR2 FNYEAQ. The CDR3 DNA reads TGTGCCAGCAGAGTGACGGGGGGACTCACAGATACGCAGTATTTT. It yields the protein CASRVTGGLTDTQYF.

The CDR3 nucleotides read TGTGCCAGCAGCCAGGACAGGTATAGCAATCAGCCCCAGCATTTT. Translating it yields CASSQDRYSNQPQHF. The chain uses TRBV7-2 and TRBJ1-5, with TRBD1 matching over 7 bases. The J segment lost 0 bases and the V segment lost 5 bases, leaving 4 bases of the junction unmatched. The CDR3 sequence is 15 residues long. Germline CDR1 and CDR2: SGHTA and FQGNSA.

The chain combines TRBV14 with TRBJ1-4; no clear D gene. Germline V gene sequence: CDR1 SGHDN, CDR2 FVKESK. The CDR3 is 13 residues long. Trimming shortened V by 1 base and J by 7 bases, and 7 bases separated the two germline ends. The CDR3: CASSQGPGEKLFF. In DNA, the CDR3 is TGTGCCAGCAGCCAAGGGCCGGGTGAAAAACTGTTTTTT.

The rearrangement uses TRBV7-2 and TRBJ2-5; D is possibly TRBD2 (5 bases). The germline V gene encodes CDR1 SGHTA and CDR2 FQGNSA. The V end lost 5 bases, the J end lost 0 bases, and 7 bases lay between the germline ends. The CDR3 spans 13 residues. The CDR3 DNA reads as TGTGCCAGCAGCGGGCGGGACCAAGAGACCCAGTACTTC. It yields the protein CASSGRDQETQYF.

This chain joins TRBV6-1 and TRBJ1-3, with no clear D. Looked up from germline, CDR1 is MNHNS and CDR2 is SASEGT. The CDR3 extends over 13 amino acids. V shed 3 bases and J shed 2 bases, with 5 bases lying between them. The CDR3 DNA is TGTGCCAGCAGTGAGTATACTGGAAACACCATATATTTT. It translates to CASSEYTGNTIYF.

This rearrangement joins TRBV7-2 to TRBJ1-4; tentative D call: TRBD1 (5 bases). This CDR3 is built from 11 residues. Germline V gene data show CDR1 as SGHTA and CDR2 as FQGNSA. The V end was cut by 5 bases, the J end by 12 bases, with 10 bases between. CDR3: CASSLRDELFF. The CDR3 DNA is TGTGCCAGCAGCCTCAGGGATGAACTGTTTTTT.

This clone has more than one count but fewer than ten. This chain joins TRBV6-6 and TRBJ1-1; 9 nucleotides match TRBD1. This CDR3 contains 15 residues. CDR1 is MNHNY, CDR2 SVGAGI, per germline (reference sequence). The trim removed 6 bases at V and 4 bases at J, leaving 9 bases unmatched. CDR3 in amino acids: CASRVPGQGSTEAFF. For the CDR3, the DNA is TGTGCCAGCAGAGTGCCGGGACAGGGAAGCACTGAAGCTTTCTTT.

CDR3 sequence: CASSPLTSGGSGANVLTF. DNA of the CDR3: TGTGCCAGTAGTCCCCTGACTAGCGGGGGCTCTGGGGCCAACGTCCTGACTTTC. V and J are TRBV19 and TRBJ2-6; 12 bases are shared with TRBD2. Germline loops: CDR1 LNHDA, CDR2 SQIVND (reference sequence). The CDR3 totals 18 residues. Germline trimming cut 5 bases from V and 0 bases from J; bases unmatched to any gene: 5.

Concerning this clone: Sequence at one end of the junction differs from germline and may be a read error. V and J are TRBV7-7 and TRBJ2-6; 7 bases are a match to TRBD1. From germline, CDR1 is SSHAT and CDR2 FNYEAQ (reference sequence). CDR3 size: 15 residues. CDR3 loop: CASSPTGAGANVLTF. DNA of the CDR3: TGTGCTAGCAGCCCCACAGGGGCTGGGGCCAACGTCCTGACTTTC.

The sample holds one count of this clone. The CDR3 region is CASSLISDEQYF. The DNA for the CDR3 is TGTGCCAGCAGCTTAATTTCCGACGAGCAGTACTTC. The rearrangement joins TRBV7-9 to TRBJ2-7; no clear D. The CDR3 covers 12 residues. Trimming shortened V by 2 bases and J by 5 bases, and 7 bases separated the two germline ends. The germline CDR1 and CDR2 sequences are SEHNR and FQNEAQ (reference sequence).

V is TRBV15 and J is TRBJ1-6; possibly TRBD1 for D (5 bases). Germline V gene data show CDR1 as LNHNV and CDR2 as YYDKDF (reference sequence). This CDR3 has 14 amino acids. V was shortened by 0 bases and J by 7 bases, with 7 bases between the two germline ends. The CDR3 loop is CATSRDRGNSPLHF. The CDR3 DNA sequence: TGTGCCACCAGCAGAGATCGGGGGAATTCACCCCTCCACTTT.

In the case of this clone: Other DNA sequences in this sample translate to the same CDR3. J is TRBJ2-3 and V is TRBV7-2; 9 bases fit TRBD2. The V segment lost 0 bases and the J segment 6 bases; nucleotides outside the gene matches: 4. The CDR3 has 15 amino acids. Germline assignment: CDR1 SGHTA and CDR2 FQGNSA. Written as DNA, the CDR3 is TGTGCCAGCAGCTTAGCCCTAGCGGGATCGGATACGCAGTATTTT. It encodes CASSLALAGSDTQYF.

The chain couples TRBV7-6 to TRBJ1-5, with TRBD1 as a possible D gene (6 bases). The length of the CDR3 is 13 residues. V was trimmed by 6 bases and J by 5 bases, leaving 11 bases between them. Germline V gene data show CDR1 as SGHVS and CDR2 as FNYEAQ. In DNA form, the CDR3 reads TGTGCCAGCAGTCGCGGACAGCATCAGCCCCAGCATTTT. Its translation is CASSRGQHQPQHF.

The V call is TRBV27, the J call TRBJ2-5; TRBD1 agrees at 10 bases. J lost 4 bases, V lost 8 bases, and 7 bases had no gene match. CDR1 and CDR2 from the germline V gene are MNHEY and SMNVEV (reference sequence). The CDR3 loop spans 14 amino acids. The DNA of the CDR3 is TGTGCCAGCGGGACCGGGACAGGGGTAGAGACCCAGTACTTC. Its protein product is CASGTGTGVETQYF.

V is TRBV5-4 and J is TRBJ2-5; TRBD2 aligns across 10 bases. Germline CDR1 and CDR2: SGHNT and YYREEE (reference sequence). The ends lost 5 bases at V and 5 bases at J; junction bases unmatched: 12. This CDR3 is built from 16 residues. The CDR3 DNA reads TGTGCCAGCAGATCGGTCGGGCTAGCGGGGGTGGAGACCCAGTACTTC. Encoded protein: CASRSVGLAGVETQYF. The full variable domain, its missing parts supplied by reference TRBV5-4 and TRBJ2-5, is ETGVTQSPTHLIKTRGQQVTLRCSSQSGHNTVSWYQQALGQGPQFIFQYYREEENGRGNFPPRFSGLQFPNYSSELNVNALELDDSALYLCASRSVGLAGVETQYFGPGTRLLVL.

The chain employs TRBV6-5 and TRBJ2-1, with D perhaps TRBD2 (5 bases). Germline V gene data show CDR1 as MNHEY and CDR2 as SVGAGI. The CDR3 has 15 amino acids. V lost 0 bases and J 5 bases, leaving 11 bases between the germline ends. The CDR3, as DNA: TGTGCCAGCAGTTACTCTCCTAGCACGGACAATGAGCAGTTCTTC. Amino acid sequence: CASSYSPSTDNEQFF.

The rearrangement joins TRBV4-3 to TRBJ2-7; 7 nucleotides agree with TRBD1. The CDR3 is 15 residues long. Germline V CDR1 and CDR2: LGHNA, YSLEER. V was pared by 0 bases and J by 7 bases, with 9 bases of the junction left unmatched. As DNA, the CDR3 is TGCGCCAGCAGCCAAGAGCTGACAGGGAGATGGGAGCAGTACTTC. It codes for CASSQELTGRWEQYF.

The chain uses TRBV29-1 and TRBJ2-1; 7 bases match TRBD1. Trimming cost V 7 bases and J 1 base; bases outside gene matches: 10. This CDR3 spans 15 amino acids. Germline V lookup: CDR1 SQVTM, CDR2 ANQGSEA. The CDR3 bases are TGCAGCGCCGAGGGGGCGCAGGGTTCCTACAATGAGCAGTTCTTC. Protein sequence: CSAEGAQGSYNEQFF.

This chain connects TRBV6-5 to TRBJ1-2, with D unresolved. CDR3 length equals 13 residues. Trimming pared 5 bases from V and 7 bases from J, leaving 14 bases between. Germline CDR1 is MNHEY and CDR2 is SVGAGI. CDR3 region: CASSTRSIRGYTF. CDR3 sequence (DNA): TGTGCCAGCAGTACGCGTTCAATACGTGGCTACACCTTC.

This clone came up once. The chain is built from TRBV25-1 and TRBJ1-2; 10 bases are shared with TRBD1. Germline V gene data show CDR1 as MGHDK and CDR2 as SYGVNS. Trimming at V came to 3 bases and at J to 11 bases, leaving 15 bases not matched to a gene. The CDR3 length is 16 residues. This CDR3 is CASSDPYSSRDRGYTF. DNA of the CDR3: TGTGCCAGCAGTGACCCCTACAGCTCTCGGGACAGGGGATACACCTTC.

CDR3 coding DNA: TGTGCCAGTAGTATGGCGGGACAGGGCAACGAGCAGTACTTC. Encoded protein: CASSMAGQGNEQYF. V is TRBV19 and J is TRBJ2-7; 9 nucleotides align to TRBD1. This CDR3 has 14 amino acids. With V trimmed by 3 bases and J by 5 bases, 5 bases remained unmatched. In germline, CDR1 is LNHDA, CDR2 SQIVND (reference sequence).

The chain joins TRBV5-1 to TRBJ1-2; 7 bases fit TRBD1. V lost 0 bases and J lost 8; bases outside the gene matches: 13. The CDR3 totals 16 residues. CDR1 is SGHRS, CDR2 YFSETQ, per germline. The CDR3 reads CASSLAPPTGQRGYTF. The CDR3 DNA follows: TGCGCCAGCAGCTTGGCTCCGCCGACGGGACAGAGGGGCTACACCTTC.

The chain joins TRBV5-1 to TRBJ1-1, with TRBD1 as a possible D gene (6 bases). This CDR3 is 15 amino acids long. Trimming shortened V by 0 bases and J by 7 bases, and 16 bases separated the two germline ends. CDR1 is SGHRS and CDR2 is YFSETQ in the germline V gene. CDR3 loop: CASSLGVTTGNEAFF. CDR3 coding DNA: TGCGCCAGCAGCTTGGGTGTTACCACAGGGAATGAAGCTTTCTTT.

This sequence joins TRBV19 and TRBJ1-5; D may be TRBD1 (5 bases). CDR1 LNHDA and CDR2 SQIVND come from the germline V gene (reference sequence). This CDR3 comprises 13 residues. Trimming cost V 8 bases and J 7 bases, with 15 bases left between them. The CDR3, as DNA: TGTGCCAGTGGAGCAGGGAGGGAACAGCCCCAGCATTTT. This sequence encodes CASGAGREQPQHF.

This rearrangement joins TRBV6-4 to TRBJ2-2; possibly TRBD2 for D (5 bases). V gave up 6 bases and J gave up 6 bases, with 11 bases separating them. Germline V gene lookup returns CDR1 MRHNA and CDR2 SNTAGT. The CDR3 sequence is 13 residues long. For the CDR3, the DNA is TGTGCCAGCAGCGTCGAACTAGCCGGGGAGCTGTTTTTT. Protein sequence: CASSVELAGELFF.

This clone was seen a handful of times. The chain couples TRBV27 to TRBJ1-4; D uncertain. CDR1 MNHEY and CDR2 SMNVEV come from the germline V gene (reference sequence). The length of the CDR3 is 16 residues. Between the trimmed V and J ends, which lost 3 bases and 0 bases, there was a span of 11 bases. The CDR3 DNA sequence: TGTGCCAGCAGTTTTTCGGGAGATGCAACTAATGAAAAACTGTTTTTT. Its protein product is CASSFSGDATNEKLFF.

The rearrangement uses TRBV7-9 and TRBJ2-7; possible D gene TRBD1, 6 bases. The ends were cut back, 5 bases at V and 0 bases at J, with 11 bases in the middle. CDR1 SEHNR and CDR2 FQNEAQ come from the germline V gene (reference sequence). The CDR3 totals 14 residues. This chain's CDR3 is CASSEGQSSYEQYF. The CDR3 bases are TGTGCCAGCAGCGAAGGACAGAGCTCCTACGAGCAGTACTTC.